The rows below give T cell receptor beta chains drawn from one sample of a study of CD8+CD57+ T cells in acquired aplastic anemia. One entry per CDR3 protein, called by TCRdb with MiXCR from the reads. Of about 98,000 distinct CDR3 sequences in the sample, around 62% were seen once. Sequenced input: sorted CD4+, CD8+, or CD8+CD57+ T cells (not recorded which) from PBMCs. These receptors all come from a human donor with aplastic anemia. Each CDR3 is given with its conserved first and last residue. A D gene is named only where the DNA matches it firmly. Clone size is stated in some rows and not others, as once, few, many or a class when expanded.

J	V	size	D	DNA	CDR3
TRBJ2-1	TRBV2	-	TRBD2	TGTGCCAGCAGTGAAGCGGCTAGCGGGGGTGATGAGCAGTTCTTC	CASSEAASGGDEQFF
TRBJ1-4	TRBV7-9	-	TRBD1	TGTGCCAGCAGCTCGGCCCCGACAGGGGGAAGTGAAAAACTGTTTTTT	CASSSAPTGGSEKLFF
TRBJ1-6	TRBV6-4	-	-	TGTGCCAGCAGTGACTCCGGTGGACAGACTTCACCCCTCCACTTT	CASSDSGGQTSPLHF
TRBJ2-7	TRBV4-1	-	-	TGCGCCAGCAGCCCAGGGCCGGCCTACGAGCAGTACTTC	CASSPGPAYEQYF
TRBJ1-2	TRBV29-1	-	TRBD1	TGCAGCGTTGAAGACCGAGACAGGGCCTATGGCTACACCTTC	CSVEDRDRAYGYTF
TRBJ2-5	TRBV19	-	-	TGTGCCAGTCGGCAGGGAGGAGAGACCCAGTACTTC	CASRQGGETQYF
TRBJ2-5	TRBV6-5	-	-	TGTGCCAGCAGTTGGGCGGGGGCGGTTCAAGAGACCCAGTACTTC	CASSWAGAVQETQYF
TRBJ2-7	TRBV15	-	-	TGTGCCACCAGCAGAGAGAGGGGTAGGACCCACGGCACCTACGAGCAGTACTTC	CATSRERGRTHGTYEQYF
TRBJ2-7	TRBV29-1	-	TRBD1	TGCAGCGTCACGATACAGGGGAGCGAGCAGTACTTC	CSVTIQGSEQYF
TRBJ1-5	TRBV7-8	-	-	TGTGCCAGCAGCCCCCGACCGACTAATCAGCCCCAGCATTTT	CASSPRPTNQPQHF
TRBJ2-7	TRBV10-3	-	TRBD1	TGTGCCATCAGTGAGGTTAAAGGGGGCGAAATCTACGAGCAGTACTTC	CAISEVKGGEIYEQYF
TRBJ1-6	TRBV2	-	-	TGTGCCAGCAGGGTTCAGTTTTCACCCCTCCACTTT	CASRVQFSPLHF
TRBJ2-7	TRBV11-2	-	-	TGTGCCAGCAGCAGTCAGGGGAAGCAGTACTTC	CASSSQGKQYF
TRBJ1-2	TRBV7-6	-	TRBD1	TGTGCCAGCAGGGGACAGGCCAACTATGGCTACACCTTC	CASRGQANYGYTF
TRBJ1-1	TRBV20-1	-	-	TGCAGTGCTAGTAGTCAGTCTGAAGCTTTCTTT	CSASSQSEAFF
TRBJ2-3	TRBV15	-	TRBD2	TGTGCCACCAGAGGGCTAGCGGGGGGTCTCGATACGCAGTATTTT	CATRGLAGGLDTQYF
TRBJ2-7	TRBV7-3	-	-	TGTGCCAGCAGCCAATGGCCCAGCAACTCCTACGAGCAGTACTTC	CASSQWPSNSYEQYF
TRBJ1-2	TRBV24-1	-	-	TGTGCCACCAGCGAGGGTACCGTCTATGGCTACACCTTC	CATSEGTVYGYTF
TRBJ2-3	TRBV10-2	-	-	TGCGCCAGCAGTGAGTCGAGAGCCGCACCTTCCGAAGATACGCAGTATTTT	CASSESRAAPSEDTQYF
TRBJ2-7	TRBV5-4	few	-	TGTGCCAGCAGTAGCGCCTACGAGCAGTACTTC	CASSSAYEQYF
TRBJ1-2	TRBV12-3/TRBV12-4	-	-	TGTGCCAGCACGAGATTGCGGGGGGGAACTTCCTCTACTGACTATGGCTACACCTTC	CASTRLRGGTSSTDYGYTF
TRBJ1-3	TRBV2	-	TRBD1	TGTGCCAGCAGCCTAAGACAGGGTGGAGGAAACACCATATATTTT	CASSLRQGGGNTIYF
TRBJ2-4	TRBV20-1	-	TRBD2	TGCAGTGCTAGAGTGAGGGCGGGGGGGCCCGAGAACATTCAGTACTTC	CSARVRAGGPENIQYF
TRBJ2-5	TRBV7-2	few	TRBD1	TGTGCCAGCAGCCCCTTCCCCCGGACAGGCCTGGGAGAGACCCAGTACTTC	CASSPFPRTGLGETQYF
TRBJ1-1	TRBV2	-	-	TGTGCCAGCCCCAAGGGGTCCCGAACGAACACTGAAGCTTTCTTT	CASPKGSRTNTEAFF
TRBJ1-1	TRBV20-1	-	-	TGCAGTGCTCCCGAAAACACTGAAGCTTTCTTT	CSAPENTEAFF
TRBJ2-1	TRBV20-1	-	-	TGCAGTGCTCCCTCCCAGGGGGGGGGGAATGAGCAGTTCTTC	CSAPSQGGGNEQFF
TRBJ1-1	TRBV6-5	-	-	TGTGCCAGCAGTTACGGGACTGAAGCTTTCTTT	CASSYGTEAFF
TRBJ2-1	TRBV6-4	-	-	TGTGCCACCCGGGACTCGACCGATGAGCAGTTCTTC	CATRDSTDEQFF
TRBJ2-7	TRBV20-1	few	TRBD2	TGCAGCTCCACCGTTGGACTAGCGGCTGCCGGGCAGTACTTC	CSSTVGLAAAGQYF
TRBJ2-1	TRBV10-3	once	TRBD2	TGTGCCATCAACGGTGGGACTAGCGGCCGCAATGAGCAGTTCTTC	CAINGGTSGRNEQFF
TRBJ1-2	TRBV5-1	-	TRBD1	TGCGCCAGCAGCATCGGACAGGGGGATGGCTACACCTTC	CASSIGQGDGYTF
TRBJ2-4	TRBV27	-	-	TGTGCCAGCAGTTTGGAGGGAAAAAACATTCAGTACTTC	CASSLEGKNIQYF
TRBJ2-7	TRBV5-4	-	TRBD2	TGTGCCAGCAGCTTGCCGGGACTACAGGAGCAGTACTTC	CASSLPGLQEQYF
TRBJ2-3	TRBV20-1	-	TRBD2	TGCAGTGCCGATGGACTAGCGGGAGGGTTGTCAGATACGCAGTATTTT	CSADGLAGGLSDTQYF
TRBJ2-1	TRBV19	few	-	TGTGCCAGTAGTGAAGGCCTCCACTCCTACAATGAGCAGTTCTTC	CASSEGLHSYNEQFF
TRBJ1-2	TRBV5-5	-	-	TGTGCCAGCAGCTTTTCGGGCGGCGATGGCTACACCTTC	CASSFSGGDGYTF
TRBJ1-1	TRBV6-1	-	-	TGTGCCAGCAGAAACAGTGACATGAACACTGAAGCTTTCTTT	CASRNSDMNTEAFF
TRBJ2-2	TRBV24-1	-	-	TGTGCCACCAGTGATTTGCGGGGACCCGGGGAGCTGTTTTTT	CATSDLRGPGELFF
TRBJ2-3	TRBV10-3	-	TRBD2	TGTGCCATCAGTGTTCGGGAGGGCACAGATACGCAGTATTTT	CAISVREGTDTQYF
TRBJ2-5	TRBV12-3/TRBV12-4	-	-	TGTGCCAGCAGCCTCACCAGGGAGTACCAAGAGACCCAGTACTTC	CASSLTREYQETQYF
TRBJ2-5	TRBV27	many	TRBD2	TGTGCCAGCAGTTCAGGGACTAGCGGGAGTTCCGAGACCCAGTACTTC	CASSSGTSGSSETQYF
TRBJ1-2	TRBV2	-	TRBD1	TGTGCCAGCAGGACAGGGGGCCGCGACTATGGCTACACCTTC	CASRTGGRDYGYTF
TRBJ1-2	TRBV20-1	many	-	TGCAGTGCTAGAGGTACCCTGGACAGATTTGACTATGGCTACACCTTC	CSARGTLDRFDYGYTF
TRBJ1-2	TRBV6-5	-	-	TGTGCCAGCAGTTACTCAGGGGACGGCTACACCTTC	CASSYSGDGYTF
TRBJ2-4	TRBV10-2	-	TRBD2	TGCGCCAGCGGCCCGGGGGGGCTAGCCAAAAACATTCAGTACTTC	CASGPGGLAKNIQYF